This T cell receptor (beta chain) is from a study of cytomegalovirus exposure and HLA in healthy donors. Remarks on this clone: Its antigen remains unidentified.

The PCR used 60 Vbeta and 13 Jbeta primers. Only in-frame clones appear in the TCRdb table, and some are missing; sequencing was by immunoSEQ multiplex PCR. The table has fewer than 250,000 clones, 81% seen once; the top ten hold 1.5% to 2%. Each donor was healthy, and each was a bone marrow donor. Study-level points and caveats: According to the study, 160 or so TCR beta chains were cytomegalovirus-associated. Accurate predictions that matched the HLA-A and HLA-B alleles of most subjects were reportedly made from TCR beta sequences.

This TCR came from a man younger than 30 in good health and CMV-seronegative. The sequenced material came from PBMCs.

The CDR3 reads CASSSARTGGYNEQFF. The CDR3 DNA sequence: TGTGCCAGCAGCTCAGCAAGGACAGGGGGATACAATGAGCAGTTCTTC. This chain links TRBV7-2 with TRBJ2-1; TRBD1 agrees at 10 bases. Germline trimming cut 4 bases from V and 4 bases from J; bases unmatched to any gene: 7. The CDR3 is 16 residues long. Per the germline V gene, CDR1 is SGHTA and CDR2 is FQGNSA.